Shown below are 12 T cell receptor beta chains from a single sample sequenced in a study of T-cell memory formation after mild COVID-19. TCRdb independently ran MiXCR on the 5' RACE reads; one entry per CDR3 protein. The table shows just under 150,000 distinct CDR3 sequences, with around 21% occurring only once. Input material: PBMCs or a T cell subset sorted from them (not recorded which). Source of these receptors: an adult woman who had mild COVID-19 (a few samples of this study predate the infection). Cell type and time point are not known.

The chain has TRBV27 and TRBJ1-2, with 9 bases matching TRBD1. The V gene's germline CDR1 is MNHEY and CDR2 SMNVEV (reference sequence). The CDR3 runs to 14 residues. V lost 6 bases, J lost 3 bases, and 5 bases stayed unmatched. The chain's CDR3 is CASRGQGRDYGYTF. Written as DNA, the CDR3 is TGTGCCAGCAGAGGACAGGGGAGGGACTATGGCTACACCTTC.

The chain carries TRBV20-1 and TRBJ2-7, with D hard to call. The CDR3 covers 11 residues. The germline V and J ends were trimmed by 3 bases and 4 bases, with 7 bases remaining between them. Germline-derived CDR1 and CDR2 are DFQATT and SNEGSKA (reference sequence). CDR3 DNA sequence: TGCAGTGCTAGCGAGCTGTACGAGCAGTACTTC. Its protein product is CSASELYEQYF.

This clonotype was found a few times. The CDR3 sequence is CATSDPRKEKGEQFF. The CDR3, as DNA: TGTGCCACCAGTGATCCTCGGAAAGAGAAGGGTGAGCAGTTCTTC. The chain couples TRBV24-1 to TRBJ2-1; D gene uncertain. With 3 bases removed from V and 9 bases from J, the gap between germline ends came to 17 bases. Germline V gene sequence: CDR1 KGHDR, CDR2 SFDVKD. The CDR3 sequence is 15 residues long.

V and J are TRBV9 and TRBJ2-5, with D perhaps matching TRBD1 (7 bases). The CDR3 runs 13 residues. V lost 3 bases to trimming and J lost 7 bases, with 13 bases between them. CDR1 SGDLS and CDR2 YYNGEE come from the germline V gene. This CDR3 reads CASSARGDGTQYF. CDR3 nucleotide sequence: TGTGCCAGCAGCGCCAGGGGGGACGGGACCCAGTACTTC.

This clonotype occurred a few times. The CDR3 reads CASSSGQEKETQYF. The CDR3 coding sequence is TGTGCCAGCAGCTCGGGACAGGAGAAAGAGACCCAGTACTTC. V gene TRBV7-2 combines with J gene TRBJ2-5; 8 nucleotides align to TRBD1. Germline V gene data show CDR1 as SGHTA and CDR2 as FQGNSA. The V segment lost 4 bases and the J segment 3 bases; nucleotides outside the gene matches: 4. The CDR3 covers 14 residues.

The V gene is TRBV19, the J gene TRBJ2-7; D is possibly TRBD1 (6 bases). Trimming took off 5 bases at V and 3 bases at J, with 17 bases between the two ends. Germline V gene sequence: CDR1 LNHDA, CDR2 SQIVND (reference sequence). The CDR3 sequence is 15 residues long. The CDR3 protein is CASSPQVGAFYEQYF. DNA for the CDR3: TGTGCCAGTAGTCCTCAAGTGGGGGCTTTCTACGAGCAGTACTTC.

The chain combines TRBV30 with TRBJ2-1, with D tentatively TRBD2 (8 bases). V shed 3 bases and J shed 7 bases, with 19 bases lying between them. The CDR3 is 15 amino acids. CDR1 and CDR2 from the germline V gene are GTSNPN and SVGIG (reference sequence). In DNA, the CDR3 is TGTGCCTGGAGGGTAGCGGGACAGTTATTTAATGAGCAGTTCTTC. It translates to CAWRVAGQLFNEQFF.

This clonotype was detected a few times. The chain joins TRBV2 to TRBJ2-4, with TRBD1 as a possible D gene (5 bases). The ends were cut back, 6 bases at V and 1 base at J, with 19 bases in the middle. CDR3 length: 17 amino acids. CDR1 is SNHLY and CDR2 is FYNNEI in the germline V gene. CDR3 sequence reads: CASRGHWATGAKNIQYF. CDR3 sequence (DNA): TGTGCCAGCAGAGGACATTGGGCTACTGGGGCCAAAAACATTCAGTACTTC.

A few counts support this clonotype. The V and J genes are TRBV6-1 and TRBJ2-3; maybe TRBD2 (5 bases). The CDR3 runs to 12 residues. Germline CDR1 and CDR2: MNHNS and SASEGT. V dropped 3 bases and J dropped 10 bases, with 11 bases sitting between them. CDR3 loop: CASSDPGMAQYF. CDR3 bases: TGTGCCAGCAGTGACCCGGGGATGGCGCAGTATTTT.

The V gene is TRBV7-2, the J gene TRBJ2-1, with 7 bases aligning to TRBD1. The CDR3 loop spans 15 amino acids. Germline trimming cut 1 base from V and 2 bases from J; bases unmatched to any gene: 2. Germline V gene sequence: CDR1 SGHTA, CDR2 FQGNSA. CDR3: CASSLGQGTYNEQFF. Written as DNA, the CDR3 is TGTGCCAGCAGCTTAGGACAGGGAACCTACAATGAGCAGTTCTTC.

The gene calls are TRBV6-2 or TRBV6-3 and TRBJ2-7; a possible D gene is TRBD1 (5 bases). Trimming removed 2 bases from V and 2 bases from J, with 19 bases in between. Germline assignment: CDR1 MNHEY and CDR2 SVGEGT. The CDR3 loop spans 17 amino acids. The CDR3 is CASSYLTSRVGTYEQYF. CDR3 coding DNA: TGTGCCAGCAGTTACCTGACTTCCAGGGTGGGAACCTACGAGCAGTACTTC.

This chain joins TRBV6-2 or TRBV6-3 and TRBJ2-7; possibly TRBD2 for D (7 bases). The length of the CDR3 is 15 residues. The V gene lost 7 bases and the J gene lost 0 bases, with 16 bases spanning the gap. CDR1 and CDR2 (germline): MNHEY, SVGEGT. CDR3 amino acids: CASTRGGGDSYEQYF. In DNA form, the CDR3 reads TGTGCCAGCACCCGAGGAGGGGGGGACTCCTACGAGCAGTACTTC.